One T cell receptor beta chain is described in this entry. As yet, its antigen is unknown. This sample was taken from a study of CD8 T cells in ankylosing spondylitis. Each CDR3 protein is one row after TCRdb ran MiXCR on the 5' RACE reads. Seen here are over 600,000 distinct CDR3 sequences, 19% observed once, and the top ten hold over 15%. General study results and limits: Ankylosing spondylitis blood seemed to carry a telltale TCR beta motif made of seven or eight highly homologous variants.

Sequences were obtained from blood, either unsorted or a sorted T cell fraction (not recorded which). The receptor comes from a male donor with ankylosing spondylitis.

The CDR3 DNA reads TGTGCCAGCAGTGGGACTAGCGGTCACAATGAGCAGTTCTTC. This gives the protein CASSGTSGHNEQFF. J is TRBJ2-1 and V is TRBV6-1; 10 bases align to TRBD2. The germline gives CDR1 MNHNS, CDR2 SASEGT. V lost 4 bases, J lost 5 bases, and 2 bases stayed unmatched. The CDR3 loop spans 14 amino acids.